The clone carrying this T cell receptor beta chain was seen a few times. Its matching antigen is unknown. These data originate in a study of cytomegalovirus exposure and HLA in healthy donors. Germline assignment: CDR1 MNHEY and CDR2 SVGAGI. This CDR3 comprises 15 residues. V gave up 1 base and J gave up 2 bases, with 12 bases separating them. 60 Vbeta and 13 Jbeta primers were used in PCR. The table came from immunoSEQ multiplex PCR; TCRdb's copy has only in-frame clones and leaves some out. The sample shows roughly 240,000 clones, roughly 78% of them seen only once. Study results and limitations: Later analysis identified a missense DCLRE1C variant that was linked to TCR beta V- and J-gene trimming.

The sample consisted of PBMCs. This sequence was found in a boy aged 5-17 years in good health and CMV-seronegative. The gene calls are TRBV6-5 and TRBJ2-7; D gene unclear. This chain's CDR3 is CASSYYSTEPYEQYF. The CDR3 region has the DNA TGTGCCAGCAGTTACTACTCTACAGAACCCTACGAGCAGTACTTC.